This T cell receptor (beta chain) was sequenced for a study of cytomegalovirus exposure and HLA in healthy donors. General observations from the study: Across donors, presence/absence analyses took sequencing depth to be roughly uniform.

This CDR3 region has 15 residues. The germline CDR1 and CDR2 sequences are MDHEN and SYDVKM. Losses at the gene ends were 8 bases for V and 4 bases for J; bases not matched to a gene: 11. In the PCR, 60 Vbeta and 13 Jbeta primers were used. Assay used: immunoSEQ multiplex PCR; TCRdb lists only in-frame clones, some missing. The repertoire holds tens of thousands of clones, with approximately 84% as singletons. Concerning this clone: Its target is not known.

This clonotype was obtained from a man over 45 in good health and CMV-seronegative. The genes are TRBV28 and TRBJ2-3, with 8 bases aligning to TRBD2. The sequenced sample consisted of PBMCs. CDR3 residues: CASEVSGGDPDTQYF. In nucleotides, the CDR3 is TGTGCCAGCGAGGTCAGCGGGGGCGACCCAGATACGCAGTATTTT.